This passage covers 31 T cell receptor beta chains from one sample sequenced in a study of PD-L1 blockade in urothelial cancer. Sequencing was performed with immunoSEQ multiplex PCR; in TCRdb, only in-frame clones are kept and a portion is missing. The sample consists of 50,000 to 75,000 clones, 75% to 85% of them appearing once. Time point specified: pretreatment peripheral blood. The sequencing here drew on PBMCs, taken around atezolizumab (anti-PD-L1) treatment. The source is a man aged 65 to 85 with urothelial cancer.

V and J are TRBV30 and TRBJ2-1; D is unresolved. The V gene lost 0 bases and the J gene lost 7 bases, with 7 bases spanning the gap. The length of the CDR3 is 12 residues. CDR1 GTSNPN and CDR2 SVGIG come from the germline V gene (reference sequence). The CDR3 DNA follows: TGTGCCTGGAGTGTAACTCCTAATGAGCAGTTCTTC. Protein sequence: CAWSVTPNEQFF.

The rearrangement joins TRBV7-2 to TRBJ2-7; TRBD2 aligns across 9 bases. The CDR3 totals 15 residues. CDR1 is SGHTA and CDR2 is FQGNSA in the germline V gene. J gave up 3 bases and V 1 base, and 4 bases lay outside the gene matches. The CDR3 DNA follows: TGTGCCAGCAGCTTAGGCGGGAGGGGTAACTACGAGCAGTACTTC. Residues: CASSLGGRGNYEQYF.

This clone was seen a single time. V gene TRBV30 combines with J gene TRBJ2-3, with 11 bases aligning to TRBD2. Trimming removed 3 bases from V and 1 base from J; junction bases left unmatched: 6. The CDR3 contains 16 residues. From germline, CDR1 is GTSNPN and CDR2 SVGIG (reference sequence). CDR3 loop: CAWSSLAGGGTDTQYF. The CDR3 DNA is TGTGCCTGGAGCTCCCTAGCGGGAGGAGGCACAGATACGCAGTATTTT.

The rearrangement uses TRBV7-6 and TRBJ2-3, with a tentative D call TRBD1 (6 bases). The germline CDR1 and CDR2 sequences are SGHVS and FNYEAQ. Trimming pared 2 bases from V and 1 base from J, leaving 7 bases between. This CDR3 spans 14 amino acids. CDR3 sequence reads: CASSLKGGTDTQYF. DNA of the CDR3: TGTGCCAGCAGCTTAAAGGGGGGCACAGATACGCAGTATTTT.

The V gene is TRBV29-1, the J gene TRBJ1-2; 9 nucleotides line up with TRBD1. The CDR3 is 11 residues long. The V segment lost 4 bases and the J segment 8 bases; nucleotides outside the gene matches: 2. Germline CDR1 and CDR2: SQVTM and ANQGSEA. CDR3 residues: CSVGQGDGYTF. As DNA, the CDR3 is TGCAGCGTTGGACAGGGGGACGGCTACACCTTC.

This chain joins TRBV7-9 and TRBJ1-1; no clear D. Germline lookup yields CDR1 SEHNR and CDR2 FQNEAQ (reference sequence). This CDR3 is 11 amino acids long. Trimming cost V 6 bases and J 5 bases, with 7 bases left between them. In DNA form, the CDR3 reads TGTGCCAGCAGTTTCGGGACTGAAGCTTTCTTT. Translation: CASSFGTEAFF.

CDR3 protein: CSVEGLRNSYEQYF. The CDR3 region has the DNA TGCAGCGTTGAAGGGCTGCGGAACTCCTACGAGCAGTACTTC. The genes are TRBV29-1 and TRBJ2-7; no reliable D call. Germline CDR1 reads SQVTM; CDR2 reads ANQGSEA. V shed 1 base and J shed 0 bases, with 10 bases lying between them. The CDR3 runs to 14 residues.

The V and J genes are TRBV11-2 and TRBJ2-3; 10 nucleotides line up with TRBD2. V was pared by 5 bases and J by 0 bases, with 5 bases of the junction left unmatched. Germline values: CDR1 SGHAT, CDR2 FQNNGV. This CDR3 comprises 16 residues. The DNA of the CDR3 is TGTGCCAGCAGCCTTCTAGCGGGAGAGAGCACAGATACGCAGTATTTT. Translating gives CASSLLAGESTDTQYF.

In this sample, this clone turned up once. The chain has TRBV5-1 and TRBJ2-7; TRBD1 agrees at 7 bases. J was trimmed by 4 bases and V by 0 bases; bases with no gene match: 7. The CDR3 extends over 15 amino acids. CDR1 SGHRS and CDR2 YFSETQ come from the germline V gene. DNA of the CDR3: TGCGCCAGCAGCTTGGGGGGACAGAAAAGGTACGAGCAGTACTTC. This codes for CASSLGGQKRYEQYF.

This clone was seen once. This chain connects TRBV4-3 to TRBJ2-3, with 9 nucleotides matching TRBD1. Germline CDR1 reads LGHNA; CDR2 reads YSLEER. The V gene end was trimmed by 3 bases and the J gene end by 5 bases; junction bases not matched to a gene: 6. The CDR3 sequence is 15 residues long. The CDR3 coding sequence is TGCGCCAGCAGCCAGGCCGGACAGGGGAGAGATACGCAGTATTTT. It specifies CASSQAGQGRDTQYF.

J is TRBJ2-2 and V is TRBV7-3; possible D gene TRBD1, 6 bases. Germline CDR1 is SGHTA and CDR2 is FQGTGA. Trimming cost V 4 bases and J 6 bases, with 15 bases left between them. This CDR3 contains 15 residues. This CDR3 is CASSSPSGQPGELFF. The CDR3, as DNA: TGTGCCAGCAGCTCCCCCAGCGGACAGCCCGGGGAGCTGTTTTTT. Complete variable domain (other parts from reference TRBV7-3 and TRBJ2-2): GAGVSQTPSNKVTEKGKYVELRCDPISGHTALYWYRQSLGQGPEFLIYFQGTGAADDSGLPNDRFFAVRPEGSVSTLKIQRTERGDSAVYLCASSSPSGQPGELFFGEGSRLTVL.

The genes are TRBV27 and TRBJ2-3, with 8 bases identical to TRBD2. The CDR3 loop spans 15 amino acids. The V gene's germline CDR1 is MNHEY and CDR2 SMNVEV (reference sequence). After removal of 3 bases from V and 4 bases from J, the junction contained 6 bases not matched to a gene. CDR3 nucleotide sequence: TGTGCCAGCAGTTTCCAGCGGGAGACCGCAGATACGCAGTATTTT. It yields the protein CASSFQRETADTQYF.

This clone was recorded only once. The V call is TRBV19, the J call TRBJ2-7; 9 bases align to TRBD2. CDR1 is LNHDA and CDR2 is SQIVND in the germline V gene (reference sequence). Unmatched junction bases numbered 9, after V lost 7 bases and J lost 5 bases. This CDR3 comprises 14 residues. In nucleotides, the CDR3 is TGTGCCAGTAAAGCGGTAGCGGGAGCCCACGAGCAGTACTTC. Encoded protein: CASKAVAGAHEQYF.

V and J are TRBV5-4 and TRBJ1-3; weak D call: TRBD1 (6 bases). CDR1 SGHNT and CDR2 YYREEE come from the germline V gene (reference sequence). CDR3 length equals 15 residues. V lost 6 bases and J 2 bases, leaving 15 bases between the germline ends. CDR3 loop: CASTLDRNTGNTIYF. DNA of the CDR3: TGTGCCAGCACCCTAGACAGGAATACTGGAAACACCATATATTTT.

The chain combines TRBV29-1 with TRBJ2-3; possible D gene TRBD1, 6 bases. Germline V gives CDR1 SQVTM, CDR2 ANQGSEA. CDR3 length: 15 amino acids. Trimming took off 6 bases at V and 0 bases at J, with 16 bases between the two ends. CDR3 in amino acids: CSVEQGPLSTDTQYF. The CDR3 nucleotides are TGCAGCGTAGAGCAGGGGCCCCTTAGCACAGATACGCAGTATTTT.

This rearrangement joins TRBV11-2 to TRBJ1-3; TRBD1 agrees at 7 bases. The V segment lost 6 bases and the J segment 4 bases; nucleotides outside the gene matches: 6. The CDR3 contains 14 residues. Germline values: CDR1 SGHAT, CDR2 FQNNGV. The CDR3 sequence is CASSRQGTGNTIYF. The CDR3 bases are TGTGCCAGCAGTCGACAGGGTACAGGAAACACCATATATTTT.

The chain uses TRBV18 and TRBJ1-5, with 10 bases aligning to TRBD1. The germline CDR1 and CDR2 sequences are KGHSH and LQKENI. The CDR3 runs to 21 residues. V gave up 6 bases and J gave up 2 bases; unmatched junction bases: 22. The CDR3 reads CASSPRRTGTGERFGNQPQHF. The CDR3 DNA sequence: TGTGCCAGCTCCCCCCGCCGTACCGGGACAGGGGAAAGGTTCGGCAATCAGCCCCAGCATTTT. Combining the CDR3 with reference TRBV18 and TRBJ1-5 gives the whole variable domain NAGVMQNPRHLVRRRGQEARLRCSPMKGHSHVYWYRQLPEEGLKFMVYLQKENIIDESGMPKERFSAEFPKEGPSILRIQQVVRGDSAAYFCASSPRRTGTGERFGNQPQHFGDGTRLSIL.

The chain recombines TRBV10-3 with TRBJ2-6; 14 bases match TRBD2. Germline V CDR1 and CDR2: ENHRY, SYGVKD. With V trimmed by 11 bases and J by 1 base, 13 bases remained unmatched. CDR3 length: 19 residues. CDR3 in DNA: TGTGCCGCGTCACTCCGACTAGCGGGAGGGTTTTCTGGGGCCAACGTCCTGACTTTC. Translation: CAASLRLAGGFSGANVLTF.

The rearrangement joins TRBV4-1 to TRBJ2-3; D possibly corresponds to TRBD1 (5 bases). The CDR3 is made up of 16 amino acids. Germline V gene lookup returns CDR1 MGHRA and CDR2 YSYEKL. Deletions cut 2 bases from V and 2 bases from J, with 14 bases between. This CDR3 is CASSQLRTPYTDTQYF. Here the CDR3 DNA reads TGCGCCAGCAGCCAACTACGGACACCTTACACAGATACGCAGTATTTT.

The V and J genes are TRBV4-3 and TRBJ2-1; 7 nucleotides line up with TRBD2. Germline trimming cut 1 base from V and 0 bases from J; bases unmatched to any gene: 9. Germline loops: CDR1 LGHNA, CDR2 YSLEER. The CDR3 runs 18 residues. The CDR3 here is CASSQVSEAGVSYNEQFF. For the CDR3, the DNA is TGCGCCAGCAGCCAAGTCTCAGAGGCGGGAGTCTCCTACAATGAGCAGTTCTTC.

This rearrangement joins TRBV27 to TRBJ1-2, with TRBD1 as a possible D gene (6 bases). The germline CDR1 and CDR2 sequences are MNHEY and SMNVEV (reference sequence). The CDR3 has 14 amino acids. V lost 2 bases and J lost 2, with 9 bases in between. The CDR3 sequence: CASSLTGINYGYTF. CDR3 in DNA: TGTGCCAGCAGTTTAACAGGGATAAACTATGGCTACACCTTC.

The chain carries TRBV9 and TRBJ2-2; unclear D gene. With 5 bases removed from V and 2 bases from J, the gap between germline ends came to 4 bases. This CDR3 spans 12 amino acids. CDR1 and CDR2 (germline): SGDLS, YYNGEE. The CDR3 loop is CASSYNTGELFF. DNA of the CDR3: TGTGCCAGCAGTTATAACACCGGGGAGCTGTTTTTT.

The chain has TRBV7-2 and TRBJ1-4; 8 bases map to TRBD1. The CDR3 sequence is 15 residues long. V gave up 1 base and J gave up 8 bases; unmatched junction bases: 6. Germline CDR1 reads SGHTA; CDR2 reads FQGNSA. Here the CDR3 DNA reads TGTGCCAGCAGCTTAGGGCAGGGGGCTTGGGAAAAACTGTTTTTT. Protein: CASSLGQGAWEKLFF.

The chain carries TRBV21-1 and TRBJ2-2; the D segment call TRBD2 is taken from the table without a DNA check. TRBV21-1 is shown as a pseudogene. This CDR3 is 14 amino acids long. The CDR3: CASSKARPTGELFF. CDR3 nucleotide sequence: TGTGCCAGCAGCAAAGCGCGCCCGACCGGGGAGCTGTTTTTT.

The CDR3 DNA reads TGTGCCAGCAGCCCCACCGGTGTAGTCACTTCGGGGGGCTACACCTTC. Its protein product is CASSPTGVVTSGGYTF. This chain connects TRBV7-9 to TRBJ1-2; D call uncertain. The CDR3 loop spans 16 amino acids. The V end was cut by 5 bases, the J end by 8 bases, with 24 bases between. The germline V gene encodes CDR1 SEHNR and CDR2 FQNEAQ (reference sequence).

The chain's CDR3 is CASSFTGTSGEETQYF. The CDR3 DNA reads as TGTGCCAGCAGCTTTACCGGGACTAGCGGGGAAGAGACCCAGTACTTC. The J gene is TRBJ2-5, the V gene TRBV5-4, with TRBD2 identical over 13 bases. From germline, CDR1 is SGHNT and CDR2 YYREEE (reference sequence). This CDR3 is built from 16 residues. Losses at the gene ends were 2 bases for V and 3 bases for J; bases not matched to a gene: 4.

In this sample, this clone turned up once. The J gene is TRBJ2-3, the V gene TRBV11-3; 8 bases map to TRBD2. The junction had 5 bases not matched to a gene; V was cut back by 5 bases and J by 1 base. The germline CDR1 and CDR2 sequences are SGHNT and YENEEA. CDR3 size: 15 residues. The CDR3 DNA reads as TGTGCCAGCAGCCCACCGGGGGGGGGCACAGATACGCAGTATTTT. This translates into CASSPPGGGTDTQYF.

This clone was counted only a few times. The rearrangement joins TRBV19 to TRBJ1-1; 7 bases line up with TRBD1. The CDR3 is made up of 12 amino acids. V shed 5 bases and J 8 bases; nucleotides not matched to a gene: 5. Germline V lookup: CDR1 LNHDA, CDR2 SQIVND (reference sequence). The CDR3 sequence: CASSGGGPEAFF. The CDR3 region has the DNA TGTGCCAGTAGTGGAGGGGGCCCAGAAGCTTTCTTT. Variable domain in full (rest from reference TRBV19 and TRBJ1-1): DGGITQSPKYLFRKEGQNVTLSCEQNLNHDAMYWYRQDPGQGLRLIYYSQIVNDFQKGDIAEGYSVSREKKESFPLTVTSAQKNPTAFYLCASSGGGPEAFFGQGTRLTVV.

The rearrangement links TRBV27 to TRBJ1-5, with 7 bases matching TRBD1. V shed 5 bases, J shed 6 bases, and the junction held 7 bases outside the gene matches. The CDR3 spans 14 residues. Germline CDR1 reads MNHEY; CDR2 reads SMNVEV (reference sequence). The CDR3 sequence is CASSPKGGLQPQHF. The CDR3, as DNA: TGTGCCAGCAGTCCAAAAGGGGGCCTTCAGCCCCAGCATTTT.

CDR3 sequence (DNA): TGTGCCAGCAGCTGGAGGTATCGGAGCACTGAAGCTTTCTTT. This gives the protein CASSWRYRSTEAFF. The rearrangement joins TRBV5-6 to TRBJ1-1; no definite D call. Trimming took off 3 bases at V and 4 bases at J, with 13 bases between the two ends. The CDR3 totals 14 residues. Per the germline V gene, CDR1 is SGHDT and CDR2 is YYEEEE.

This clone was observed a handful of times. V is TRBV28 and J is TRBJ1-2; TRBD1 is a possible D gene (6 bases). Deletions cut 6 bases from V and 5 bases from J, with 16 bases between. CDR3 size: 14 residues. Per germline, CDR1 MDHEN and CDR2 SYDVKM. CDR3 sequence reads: CASRPTGQTYGYTF. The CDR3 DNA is TGTGCCAGCAGACCTACTGGACAGACGTATGGCTACACCTTC.